This entry lists 10 T cell receptor beta chains sequenced from one sample in a study of tumor and adjacent non-tumor tissue in lung cancer. Three rounds of nested PCR, following a modified ARM-PCR protocol, produced the TCRbeta library. TCRdb re-called the multiplex PCR reads with MiXCR, one entry per CDR3 protein. The table lists 200,000 to 250,000 distinct CDR3 sequences, 71% of them singletons. RNA was extracted from bulk tissue without any cell sorting. Material: lung tumor tissue. These receptor sequences come from a man aged 55-75 years with non-small cell lung cancer.

This clonotype was recorded only once. This may be a read error, as it is one base from a much larger clone. The V and J genes are TRBV6-2 or TRBV6-3 and TRBJ1-2; 10 nucleotides align to TRBD1. The CDR3 runs 15 residues. The germline V gene has CDR1 MNHEY and CDR2 SVGEGT. V shed 2 bases, J shed 8 bases, and the junction held 8 bases outside the gene matches. Here the CDR3 reads CASSYGDRGNRGYTF. CDR3 bases: TGTGCCAGCAGTTACGGGGACAGGGGAAATAGAGGCTACACCTTC.

Comment on this clonotype: It is likely a read error, because the conserved phenylalanine at the end of the CDR3 is missing. This CDR3 is CASSLGRNQPQHY. DNA for the CDR3: TGTGCCAGCAGCTTAGGACGGAATCAGCCCCAGCATTAT. This rearrangement joins TRBV11-1 to TRBJ1-5; D is unclear. The CDR3 loop spans 13 amino acids. Per germline, CDR1 SGHAT and CDR2 FQDESV (reference sequence). Trimming left V 1 base short and J 4 bases short, with 5 bases between.

V usage is TRBV6-2 or TRBV6-3 and J usage is TRBJ2-1; D perhaps matches TRBD1 (6 bases). Looked up from germline, CDR1 is MNHEY and CDR2 is SVGEGT. Trimming removed 0 bases from V and 7 bases from J, with 16 bases in between. CDR3 length: 16 amino acids. Written as DNA, the CDR3 is TGTGCCAGCAGTTACTCCGGGACAAGGGGTGTTAATGAGCAGTTCTTC. It translates to CASSYSGTRGVNEQFF.

Regarding this clonotype: A much more abundant neighbour one base away suggests this may be a read error. The chain is built from TRBV20-1 and TRBJ2-5; D might be TRBD2 (7 bases). Trimming left V 1 base short and J 4 bases short, with 19 bases between. CDR3 length equals 16 residues. CDR1 and CDR2 (germline): DFQATT, SNEGSKA (reference sequence). The CDR3, as DNA: TGCAGTGCTAGAGGGGTAGGGGGGGGGGTCCGAGAGACCCAGTACTTC. This encodes CSARGVGGGVRETQYF.

As regards this clonotype: Possible read error: a much larger clone is one base away. The chain has TRBV6-2 or TRBV6-3 and TRBJ2-1; TRBD2 agrees at 13 bases. CDR3 length equals 14 residues. After removal of 7 bases from V and 9 bases from J, the junction contained 6 bases not matched to a gene. Germline values: CDR1 MNHEY, CDR2 SVGEGT. The chain's CDR3 is CASKRTSGSPEQFF. The CDR3 DNA sequence: TGTGCCAGCAAGCGGACTAGCGGGAGTCCTGAGCAGTTCTTC.

About this clonotype itself: One end of the junction is discordant with germline, which a read error may explain. The J gene is TRBJ2-3, the V gene TRBV12-3 or TRBV12-4, with a weak D call TRBD1 (5 bases). The length of the CDR3 is 13 residues. For the CDR3, the DNA is TGTGCCAGCATTCCTGTTAGCACAGGTACGCAGTATTTT. It specifies CASIPVSTGTQYF.

Comments on this clonotype: Given a much more abundant clone one base away, this may be a read error. The chain employs TRBV12-3 or TRBV12-4 and TRBJ1-2, with D tentatively TRBD1 (5 bases). This CDR3 is built from 12 residues. DNA of the CDR3: TGTGTCAGCAGCAGGGACGAGGTTGGCTACACCTTC. Its translation: CVSSRDEVGYTF.

The chain is built from TRBV12-3 or TRBV12-4 and TRBJ2-3, with TRBD2 matching over 7 bases. This CDR3 is built from 16 residues. The V segment lost 7 bases and the J segment 4 bases; nucleotides outside the gene matches: 14. CDR3 in amino acids: CASTSGGTTFADTQYF. The CDR3 DNA is TGTGCCAGCACCAGCGGAGGGACTACTTTCGCAGATACGCAGTATTTT.

Notes on this clonotype: Lacking the conserved final phenylalanine or tryptophan, this CDR3 likely reflects a read error. The chain joins TRBV5-6 to TRBJ2-5, with TRBD2 matching 8 bases. In germline, CDR1 is SGHDT, CDR2 YYEEEE. The CDR3 is 13 amino acids. V was pared by 8 bases and J by 5 bases, with 8 bases of the junction left unmatched. The CDR3 region has the DNA TGTGCCAGTAGCGGGGCTGTAGGGGAGACCCAGTACATT. Translating it yields CASSGAVGETQYI.

This clonotype has a single count. This may arise from a read error, as a much more abundant clone is one base away. The CDR3 does not end in the conserved phenylalanine or tryptophan, so this is likely a read error. The chain couples TRBV20-1 to TRBJ2-7; the D gene is possibly TRBD2 (6 bases). Trimming shortened V by 0 bases and J by 0 bases, and 6 bases separated the two germline ends. The germline gives CDR1 DFQATT, CDR2 SNEGSKA (reference sequence). The CDR3 is 13 amino acids. The CDR3 DNA reads TGCAGTGCTAGAGAGGAGGGCTCCTACGAGCAGTACCTC. Its translation is CSAREEGSYEQYL.